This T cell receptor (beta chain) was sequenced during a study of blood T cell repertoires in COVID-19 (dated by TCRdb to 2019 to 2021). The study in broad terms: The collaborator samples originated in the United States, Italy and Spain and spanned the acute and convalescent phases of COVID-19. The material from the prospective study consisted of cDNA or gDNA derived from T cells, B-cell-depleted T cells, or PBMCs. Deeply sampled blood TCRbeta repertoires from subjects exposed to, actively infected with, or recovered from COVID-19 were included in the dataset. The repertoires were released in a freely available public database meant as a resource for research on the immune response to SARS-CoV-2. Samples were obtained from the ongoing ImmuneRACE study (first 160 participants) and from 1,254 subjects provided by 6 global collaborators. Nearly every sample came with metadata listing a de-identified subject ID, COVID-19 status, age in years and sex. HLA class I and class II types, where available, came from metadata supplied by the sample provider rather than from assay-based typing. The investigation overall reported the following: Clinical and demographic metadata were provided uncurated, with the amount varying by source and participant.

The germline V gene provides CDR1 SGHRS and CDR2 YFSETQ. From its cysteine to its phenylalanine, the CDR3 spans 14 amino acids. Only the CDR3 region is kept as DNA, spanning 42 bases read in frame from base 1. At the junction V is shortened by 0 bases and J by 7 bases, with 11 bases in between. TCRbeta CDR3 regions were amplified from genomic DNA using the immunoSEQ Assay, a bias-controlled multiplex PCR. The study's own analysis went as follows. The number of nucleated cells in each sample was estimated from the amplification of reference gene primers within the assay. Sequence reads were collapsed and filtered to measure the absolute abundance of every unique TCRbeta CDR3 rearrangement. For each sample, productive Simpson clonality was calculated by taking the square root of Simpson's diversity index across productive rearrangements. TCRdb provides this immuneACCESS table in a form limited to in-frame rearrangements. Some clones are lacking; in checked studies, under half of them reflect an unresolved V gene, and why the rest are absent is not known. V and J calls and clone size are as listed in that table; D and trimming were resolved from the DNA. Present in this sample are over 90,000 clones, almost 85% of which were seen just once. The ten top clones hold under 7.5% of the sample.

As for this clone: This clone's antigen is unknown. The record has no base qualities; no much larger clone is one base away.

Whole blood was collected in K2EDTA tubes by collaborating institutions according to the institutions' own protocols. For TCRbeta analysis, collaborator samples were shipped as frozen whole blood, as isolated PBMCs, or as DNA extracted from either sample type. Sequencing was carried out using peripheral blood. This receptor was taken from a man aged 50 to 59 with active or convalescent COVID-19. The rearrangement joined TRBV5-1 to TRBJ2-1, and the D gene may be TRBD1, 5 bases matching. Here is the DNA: TGCGCCAGCAGCTTGGGAACCCAGGGTAATGAGCAGTTCTTC. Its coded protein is CASSLGTQGNEQFF. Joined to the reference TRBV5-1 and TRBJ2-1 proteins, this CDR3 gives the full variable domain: KAGVTQTPRYLIKTRGQQVTLSCSPISGHRSVSWYQQTPGQGLQFLFEYFSETQRNKGNFPGRFSGRQFSNSRSEMNVSTLELGDSALYLCASSLGTQGNEQFFGPGTRLTVL.